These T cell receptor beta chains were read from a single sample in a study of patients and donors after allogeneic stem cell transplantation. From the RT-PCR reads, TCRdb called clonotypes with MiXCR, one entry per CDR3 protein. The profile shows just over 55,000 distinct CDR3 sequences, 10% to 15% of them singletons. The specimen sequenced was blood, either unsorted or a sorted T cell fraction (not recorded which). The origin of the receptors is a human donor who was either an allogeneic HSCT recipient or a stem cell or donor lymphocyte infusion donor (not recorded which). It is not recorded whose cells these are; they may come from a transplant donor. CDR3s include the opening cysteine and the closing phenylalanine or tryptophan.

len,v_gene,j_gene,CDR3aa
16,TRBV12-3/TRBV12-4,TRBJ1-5,CASSLMRGVSNQPQHF
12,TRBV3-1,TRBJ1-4,CASSQNNEKLFF
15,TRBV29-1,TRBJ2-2,CSVEARDRNTGELFF
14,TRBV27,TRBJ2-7,CASRTSGNSYEQYF
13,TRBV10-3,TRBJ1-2,CAITQTGDYGYTF
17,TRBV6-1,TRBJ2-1,CASSEVLSGKPGDEQFF
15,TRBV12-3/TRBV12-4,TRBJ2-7,CASSPRQETWSQQYF
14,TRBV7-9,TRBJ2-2,CASSLVSSPGELFF
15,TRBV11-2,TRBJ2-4,CASSLLGTLKNIQYF
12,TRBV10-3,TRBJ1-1,CAISFGSTEAFF
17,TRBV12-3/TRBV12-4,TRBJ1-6,CASSLVDLSSYNSPLHF
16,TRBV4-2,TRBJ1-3,CASSQGVGDSGNTIYF
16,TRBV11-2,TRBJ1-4,CASSLTGTLIGEKLFF
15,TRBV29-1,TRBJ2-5,CSVMGLAGHQETQYF
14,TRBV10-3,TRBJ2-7,CAMGSGTSSYEQYF
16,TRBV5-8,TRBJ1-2,CASSSTNGQYPYGYTF
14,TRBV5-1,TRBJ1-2,CASSFGQGSYGYTF
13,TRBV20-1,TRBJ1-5,CSAPQGANQPQHF
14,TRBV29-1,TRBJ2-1,CSVESGSEYNEQFF
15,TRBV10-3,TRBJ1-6,CAISDTQGENSPLHF
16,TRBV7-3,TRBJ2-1,CASSSPGTTLYNEQFF
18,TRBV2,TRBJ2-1,CASSESGTSAEDYNEQFF
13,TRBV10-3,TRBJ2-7,CAISPQGPYEQYF
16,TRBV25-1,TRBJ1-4,CASSHYPGTGVEKLFF
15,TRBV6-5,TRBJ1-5,CASSTTRQGGQPQHF
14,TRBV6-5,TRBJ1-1,CASRVGGGKTEAFF
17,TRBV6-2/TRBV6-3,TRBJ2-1,CASSFRWAGTSYNEQFF
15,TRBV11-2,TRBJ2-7,CASSLDLSRVGEQYF
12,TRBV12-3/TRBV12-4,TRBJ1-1,CASSFGDTEAFF
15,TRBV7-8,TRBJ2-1,CACSFASGSYNEQFF
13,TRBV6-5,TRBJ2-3,CASSYSYTDTQYF
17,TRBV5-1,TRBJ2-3,CASSSRSSGTLTDTQYF
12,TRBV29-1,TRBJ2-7,CSVEGQAYEQYF
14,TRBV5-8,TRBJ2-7,CASSLDERGYEQYF
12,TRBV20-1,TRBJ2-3,CSAKRGADTQYF
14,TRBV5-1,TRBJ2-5,CASSQRDGKETQYF
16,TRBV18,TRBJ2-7,CASSPQRAGPLNEQYF
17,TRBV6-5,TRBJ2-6,CASSMTGGTAGANVLTF
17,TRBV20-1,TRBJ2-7,CSARDIKVQGLLYEQYF
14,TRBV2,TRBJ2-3,CASRPLAGGDTQYF
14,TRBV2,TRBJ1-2,CASSDRGVGVGYTF
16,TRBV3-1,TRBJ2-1,CASSTSGLNTYNEQFF
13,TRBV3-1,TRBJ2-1,CASSQGGYDEQFF
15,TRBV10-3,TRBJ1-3,CAIFGGRGPGNTIYF
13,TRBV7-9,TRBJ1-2,CASSQTPNYGYTF
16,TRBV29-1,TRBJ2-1,CSVELGEFDSYNEQFF
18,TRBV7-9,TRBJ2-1,CASSLAQGLGLQQREQFF
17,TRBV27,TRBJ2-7,CASSFRVYGLGIYEQYF